This T cell receptor (beta chain) was retrieved from a study of control samples from healthy donors and cancer patients. Method: immunoSEQ multiplex PCR; TCRdb's copy keeps in-frame clones and lacks some. In the table there are 140,000 to 150,000 clones, 75% to 95% of which are singletons. With V trimmed by 3 bases and J by 1 base, 3 bases remained unmatched. The length of the CDR3 is 15 residues. CDR1 is SGHTA, CDR2 FQGNSA, per germline. The sequencing sample was made of blood. This chain connects TRBV7-2 to TRBJ1-2; 9 bases are shared with TRBD1. The TCR comes from a man under 40 in good health. The CDR3: CASSFGTGNNYGYTF. In nucleotides, the CDR3 is TGTGCCAGCAGCTTTGGGACAGGGAATAACTATGGCTACACCTTC.